This is a list of T cell receptor beta chains from one sample in a study of CXCR3 chemokines and chemotherapy response in bladder cancer. TCRdb re-called the PCR reads with MiXCR, one entry per CDR3 protein. The sample has about 2,300 distinct CDR3 sequences; about 17% are singletons. This sample was gathered from a patient whose treatment included neoadjuvant chemotherapy. These receptors were obtained from a human donor with bladder cancer that responded to neoadjuvant chemotherapy. Both conserved end residues are part of each CDR3. The D gene is left open where the match is weak. For some rows the clone size is stated as once, few or many, or as a class when expanded; others skip it.

>-|TRBV27|TRBJ2-1|many
TGTGCCAGCAAATATAGGGACACTTACAATGAGCAGTTCTTC
CASKYRDTYNEQFF
>-|TRBV18|TRBJ1-6|medium-sized
TGTGCCAGCTCACCCCCGGAAATTCAATCACCCCTCCACTTT
CASSPPEIQSPLHF
>-|TRBV5-4|TRBJ2-1|medium-sized
TGTGCCAGCAGCCCAACGTTAGGGAATGAGCAGTTCTTC
CASSPTLGNEQFF
>-|TRBV18|TRBJ2-7|many
TGTGCCAGCTCACCAGGCAGGAGCTCCTACGAGCAGTACTTC
CASSPGRSSYEQYF
>-|TRBV27|TRBJ2-7|many
TGTGCCACCAGGTGGGGGCAGGCCGGCGAGCAGTACTTC
CATRWGQAGEQYF
>-|TRBV19|TRBJ2-7|many
TGTGCCAGTAGTAACCACAGGGTGGACGCCTACGAGCAGTACTTC
CASSNHRVDAYEQYF
>-|TRBV11-2|TRBJ1-1|many
TGTGCCAGCAGCTCCTCAGTCGGGGGCACTGAAGCTTTCTTT
CASSSSVGGTEAFF
>-|TRBV6-6|TRBJ1-1|large
TGTGCCAGCAGTACGATTGCAACGAACACTGAAGCTTTCTTT
CASSTIATNTEAFF
>-|TRBV18|TRBJ2-7|many
TGTGCCAGCTCACCAAGCGGTTCCTACGAGCAGTACTTC
CASSPSGSYEQYF
>-|TRBV11-2|TRBJ2-3|many
TGTGCCAGCAGCTTAGTGGGGGGAGACGCAGATACGCAGTATTTT
CASSLVGGDADTQYF
>-|TRBV13|TRBJ1-6|medium-sized
TGTGCCAGCAGTTCTACAGGAGTCGCGGCTAATTCACCCCTCCACTTT
CASSSTGVAANSPLHF
>-|TRBV14|TRBJ1-1|-
TGTGCCAGCAGCTTGGATCTGAACACTGAAGCTTTCTTT
CASSLDLNTEAFF
>-|TRBV11-2|TRBJ1-1|many
TGTGCCAGCAGCTTTGGGCGGAACACTGAAGCTTTCTTT
CASSFGRNTEAFF
>TRBD2|TRBV27|TRBJ2-3|many
TGTGCCAGCAGGAGTAGCGGGGGAGGGGATACGCAGTATTTT
CASRSSGGGDTQYF
>TRBD1|TRBV7-9|TRBJ2-1|medium-sized
TGTGCCAGCAGCTTACGGACAGGGGATTCCTACAATGAGCAGTTCTTC
CASSLRTGDSYNEQFF
>-|TRBV20-1|TRBJ2-3|many
TGCAGTGCTAATTCAGGACAAACTAGCACAGATACGCAGTATTTT
CSANSGQTSTDTQYF
>-|TRBV28|TRBJ2-7|many
TGTGCCAGCATTGGGGAGGTCGAGCAGTACTTC
CASIGEVEQYF
>-|TRBV14|TRBJ2-7|many
TGTGCCAGCAGCCGGACGGAGTTAAGCGAGCAGTACTTC
CASSRTELSEQYF
>-|TRBV5-4|TRBJ1-1|many
TGTGCCAGCAGCTTATGGGGGACCCTTGAAGCTTTCTTT
CASSLWGTLEAFF
>-|TRBV24-1|TRBJ2-5|many
TGTGCCACCAGTGACCCCCTTCGAGCGCTCCAAGAGACCCAGTACTTC
CATSDPLRALQETQYF
>-|TRBV6-1|TRBJ2-7|many
TGTGCCAGCAGTGACTACGAGCAGTACTTC
CASSDYEQYF
>TRBD2|TRBV28|TRBJ2-5|medium-sized
TGTGCCAGCAGGAGGACTAGCGGGAGGGCCCTCCGAGAGACCCAGTACTTC
CASRRTSGRALRETQYF
>-|TRBV18|TRBJ1-1|large
TGTGCCAGCTCACCGGGGAACACTGAAGCTTTCTTT
CASSPGNTEAFF
>TRBD1|TRBV5-4|TRBJ2-3|many
TGTGCCAGCAGCGTGGACAGGGTTAGCACAGATACGCAGTATTTT
CASSVDRVSTDTQYF
>-|TRBV2|TRBJ1-1|many
TGTGCCAGCAGCCTAGGGCAATTGAACACTGAAGCTTTCTTT
CASSLGQLNTEAFF
>-|TRBV30|TRBJ2-1|many
TGTGCCTGGAGTGTACAGTACAATGAGCAGTTCTTC
CAWSVQYNEQFF
>TRBD1|TRBV7-2|TRBJ1-1|medium-sized
TGTGCCAGCAGCCCGACAGGGTCTTCTGAAGCTTTCTTT
CASSPTGSSEAFF
>-|TRBV6-2/TRBV6-3|TRBJ2-7|many
TGTGCCAGCAGAGCGACAGGACCTTCCCCTGGGCAGTACTTC
CASRATGPSPGQYF
>TRBD1|TRBV27|TRBJ2-1|-
TGTGCCAGCAGTTCCGGGACAGGGGGCGCGATTGATGAGCAGTTCTTC
CASSSGTGGAIDEQFF
>-|TRBV30|TRBJ1-2|many
TGTGCCTGGAGAGGCAGAAACTATGGCTACACCTTC
CAWRGRNYGYTF
>-|TRBV27|TRBJ2-7|-
TGTGCCAGCAGTTTATCTCGGGGCTACGAGCAGTACTTC
CASSLSRGYEQYF
>TRBD1|TRBV5-6|TRBJ1-6|large
TGTGCCAGCAGCTCACTCACGACAGGGGACTATAATTCACCCCTCCACTTT
CASSSLTTGDYNSPLHF
>-|TRBV6-2/TRBV6-3|TRBJ2-7|medium-sized
TGTGCCAGCAGCCCCCCCCCCTCCTACGAGCAGTACTTC
CASSPPPSYEQYF
>TRBD1|TRBV4-3|TRBJ2-2|many
TGCGCCAGCAGCCAAGTCGCAGGGGGATTCGGGGAGCTGTTTTTT
CASSQVAGGFGELFF
>-|TRBV6-5|TRBJ1-1|medium-sized
TGTGCCAGCAGCCTACTTGCCCTTTCTGTTATTGGGACTGAAGCTTTCTTT
CASSLLALSVIGTEAFF
>-|TRBV7-2|TRBJ2-2|many
TGTGCCAGCAGCTGGAGGGTTTCGAACACCGGGGAGCTGTTTTTT
CASSWRVSNTGELFF
>TRBD2|TRBV19|TRBJ2-1|-
TGTGCCAGTTCGACTAGCGGGAGTTACAATGAGCAGTTCTTC
CASSTSGSYNEQFF
>-|TRBV19|TRBJ2-5|many
TGTGCCAGTAGTATCCACAGACAGATAGAAGAGACCCAGTACTTC
CASSIHRQIEETQYF
>-|TRBV6-2/TRBV6-3|TRBJ1-4|-
TGTGCCAGCACCAACAGGGCAACTAATGAAAAACTGTTTTTT
CASTNRATNEKLFF
>-|TRBV24-1|TRBJ1-5|many
TGTGCCACCAGTGATTGTGAGGAAAGGAGCAATCAGCCCCAGCATTTT
CATSDCEERSNQPQHF
>TRBD1|TRBV28|TRBJ2-3|many
TGTGCCAGCAGTCAGGGACAGGGAACGACAGATACGCAGTATTTT
CASSQGQGTTDTQYF
>-|TRBV28|TRBJ2-1|-
TGTGCCAGCAGTCCCCGTCGACGGGAGCAGTTCTTC
CASSPRRREQFF
>TRBD2|TRBV14|TRBJ2-1|medium-sized
TGTGCCAGCAGCCGAGCCGGGACTAGCGGGGGTAGCTCCTACAATGAGCAGTTCTTC
CASSRAGTSGGSSYNEQFF
>TRBD2|TRBV19|TRBJ2-1|medium-sized
TGTGCCAGTAGTTCCTCGGGACTAGCGGGGGGGAGTCGGTTCTTC
CASSSSGLAGGSRFF
>-|TRBV2|TRBJ2-6|-
TGTGCCAGCAGCCTCGCAGCCCCTGGGGCCAACGTCCTGACTTTC
CASSLAAPGANVLTF